What follows are 3 T cell receptor beta chains derived from one specimen sequenced in a study of blood T cell repertoires in COVID-19. TCRdb keeps only in-frame clones here, not all; method: immunoSEQ multiplex PCR. The sample contains 350,000 to 400,000 clones, 85% to 90% of which appear only once. Specimen: PBMCs or T cells enriched from blood (not recorded which). Source of these receptors: a woman younger than 35 who had recovered from COVID-19.

A word on this clone: The sample holds other DNA sequences that translate to the same CDR3. The genes are TRBV20-1 and TRBJ1-1; D is possibly TRBD1 (5 bases). With 2 bases removed from V and 6 bases from J, the gap between germline ends came to 7 bases. Germline V gene sequence: CDR1 DFQATT, CDR2 SNEGSKA (reference sequence). The CDR3 has 11 amino acids. DNA of the CDR3: TGCAGTGCTAGACAGGGCTCTGAAGCTTTCTTT. This gives the protein CSARQGSEAFF.

The V gene is TRBV5-6, the J gene TRBJ1-2, with D maybe TRBD1 (5 bases). The V gene lost 10 bases and the J gene lost 2 bases, with 15 bases spanning the gap. Germline V lookup: CDR1 SGHDT, CDR2 YYEEEE. This CDR3 is built from 13 residues. The CDR3 nucleotides read TGTGCCTCTCGGGTGCGGGGCAACTATGGCTACACCTTC. Translating gives CASRVRGNYGYTF.

The DNA of the CDR3 is TGTGCCAGCAGCTTAGACACCCCTGGAAACACCATATATTTT. Encoded protein: CASSLDTPGNTIYF. The chain couples TRBV7-9 to TRBJ1-3; D remains ambiguous. The V gene's germline CDR1 is SEHNR and CDR2 FQNEAQ (reference sequence). V dropped 1 base and J dropped 2 bases, with 6 bases sitting between them. The CDR3 length is 14 residues.